These T cell receptor beta chains were read from a single sample in a study of T cell responses to AZD1222 COVID-19 vaccine. The assay was immunoSEQ multiplex PCR, and TCRdb's table has in-frame clones only and misses some. The sample includes some 130,000 clones, approximately 90% of them seen just once. Material: peripheral blood, obtained on day 0 of AZD1222 vaccination. The receptors shown here come from an adult in good health. Both conserved end residues are part of each CDR3. D genes are given only for firm matches. Clone size appears in some rows only: once, few, many, or a class for an expanded clone.

>TRBJ1-5|-|TRBV5-5|-
TGTGCCAGCAGCTTGTTCTTGGGGGTTTCTGGGGATCAGCCCCAGCATTTT
CASSLFLGVSGDQPQHF
>TRBJ1-2|TRBD1|TRBV3-1/TRBV3-2|-
TGTGCCAGCAGCCAAGTCTCGGACAGGGTGGGCTACACCTTC
CASSQVSDRVGYTF
>TRBJ2-1|TRBD2|TRBV5-1|-
TGCGCCAGCAGCTCTTTGACTAGCGGGGGTATTTACAATGAGCAGTTCTTC
CASSSLTSGGIYNEQFF
>TRBJ2-1|TRBD2|TRBV27|-
TGTGCCAGCTTCCCGGGGGGGCCCTCCTACAATGAGCAGTTCTTC
CASFPGGPSYNEQFF
>TRBJ1-4|-|TRBV27|-
TGTGCCAGCAGGCTCCACACGGCGGGATCTGAAAAACTGTTTTTT
CASRLHTAGSEKLFF
>TRBJ1-5|-|TRBV6-6|-
TGTGCCAGCACCTCAGTTCGAGGCCAGCCCCAGCATTTT
CASTSVRGQPQHF
>TRBJ2-3|-|TRBV28|-
TGTGCCAGCGTGCCAGGGACCGATGACACAGATACGCAGTATTTT
CASVPGTDDTDTQYF
>TRBJ2-6|-|TRBV30|-
TGTGCCTGGACCGTACCCGGACTATCTGGGGCCAACGTCCTGACTTTC
CAWTVPGLSGANVLTF
>TRBJ1-2|TRBD1|TRBV24-1|-
TGTGCCACCAGATCGACAGGGTACTATGGCTACACCTTC
CATRSTGYYGYTF
>TRBJ1-4|-|TRBV30|-
TGTGCCTGGAAGGACGGTGCAACTAATGAAAAACTGTTTTTT
CAWKDGATNEKLFF
>TRBJ1-5|-|TRBV18|-
TGTGCCAGCTCACCCCGAGGGGAGGGGAATCAGCCCCAGCATTTT
CASSPRGEGNQPQHF
>TRBJ1-1|TRBD1|TRBV28|-
TGTGCCAGCAGTTCGGGACAGGGGGACACTGAAGCTTTCTTT
CASSSGQGDTEAFF
>TRBJ1-1|-|TRBV19|-
TGTGCCAGTAGTATAGAGGGGACGGTTTACACTGAAGCTTTCTTT
CASSIEGTVYTEAFF
>TRBJ2-1|-|TRBV7-2|-
TGTGCCAGCAGCCCGGACATTATAATTCGCAATGAGCAGTTCTTC
CASSPDIIIRNEQFF
>TRBJ2-2|TRBD1|TRBV27|-
TGTGCCAGCAGTCCGCTGGACAGGGGACTGGCCGGGGAGCTGTTTTTT
CASSPLDRGLAGELFF
>TRBJ1-6|-|TRBV5-6|once
TGTGCCAGCAGCTTAGGTACAGAGATCTCACCCCTCCACTTT
CASSLGTEISPLHF
>TRBJ1-2|-|TRBV19|-
TGTGCCAGTAGTATTCTGGGCTATGGCTACACCTTC
CASSILGYGYTF
>TRBJ2-2|-|TRBV10-3|-
TGTGCCATCAGTGAGATAACCGGGGAGCTGTTTTTT
CAISEITGELFF
>TRBJ2-7|TRBD1|TRBV27|-
TGTGCCAGCAGTTTACAGGGGGCGTTATGGACCTACGAGCAGTACTTC
CASSLQGALWTYEQYF
>TRBJ1-1|-|TRBV19|-
TGTGCCAGTAGTATTTCCGGGGAGACTGAAGCTTTCTTT
CASSISGETEAFF
>TRBJ1-6|-|TRBV28|-
TGTGCCAGCACGCCGGGAAATCTAAATTCACCCCTCCACTTT
CASTPGNLNSPLHF
>TRBJ2-3|-|TRBV2|-
TGTGCCAGCAGCCCCGAGGGGAGCACAGATACGCAGTATTTT
CASSPEGSTDTQYF
>TRBJ1-4|-|TRBV4-1|many
TGCGCCAGCAGCCAAGTTGGGGACATCTCTACAACTAATGAAAAACTGTTTTTT
CASSQVGDISTTNEKLFF
>TRBJ2-4|-|TRBV10-3|-
TGTGCCATCAGTACGGATGGGCGGAACATTCAGTACTTC
CAISTDGRNIQYF
>TRBJ1-2|TRBD1|TRBV16|once
TGTGCCAGCAGCCCCATGACAGGGGGCAGCTATGGCTACACCTTC
CASSPMTGGSYGYTF
>TRBJ1-5|TRBD1|TRBV11-2|-
TGTGCCAGCAGCCGTGACAGTTTAGGGACAGGTCAGCCCCAGCATTTT
CASSRDSLGTGQPQHF
>TRBJ2-2|TRBD2|TRBV7-2|few
TGTGCCAGCAACCCTAGCGGACCCACCGGGGAGCTGTTTTTT
CASNPSGPTGELFF